What follows is one T cell receptor (beta chain) and its context. The data were taken from a study of T cell repertoires in aging, cancer and after chemotherapy. Study-wide context: Over several months to years, re-sampled healthy donor repertoires clearly shared clones.

Germline V gene data show CDR1 as LNHNV and CDR2 as YYDKDF (reference sequence). This CDR3 has 12 residues. V lost 1 base, J lost 7 bases, and 7 bases lay in between. Rearranged V-D-J TRB sequences were amplified with a mixed TRB-A/B primer pool. TCRdb reanalysed the multiplex PCR reads using MiXCR and keeps one entry per CDR3 protein. Among some 8,100 distinct CDR3 sequences listed, nearly 55% were seen once. TCR beta rearrangements were amplified from peripheral blood genomic DNA. The receptor was derived from a human donor in good health. The sample consisted of blood. The chain links TRBV15 to TRBJ1-2, with D uncertain. The CDR3 reads CATSRAWSGYTF. The DNA for the CDR3 is TGTGCCACCAGCAGAGCTTGGAGTGGCTACACCTTC.